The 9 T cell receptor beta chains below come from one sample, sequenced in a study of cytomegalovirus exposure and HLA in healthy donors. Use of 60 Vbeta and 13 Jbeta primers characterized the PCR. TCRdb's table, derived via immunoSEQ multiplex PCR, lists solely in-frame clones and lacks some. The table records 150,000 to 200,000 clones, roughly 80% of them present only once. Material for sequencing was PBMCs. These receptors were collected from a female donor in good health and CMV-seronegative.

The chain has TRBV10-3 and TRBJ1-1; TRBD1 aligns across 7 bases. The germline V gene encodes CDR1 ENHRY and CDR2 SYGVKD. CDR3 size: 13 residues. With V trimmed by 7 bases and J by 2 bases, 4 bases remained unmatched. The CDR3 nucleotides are TGTGCCATCATAGGGACAGCAAACACTGAAGCTTTCTTT. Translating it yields CAIIGTANTEAFF.

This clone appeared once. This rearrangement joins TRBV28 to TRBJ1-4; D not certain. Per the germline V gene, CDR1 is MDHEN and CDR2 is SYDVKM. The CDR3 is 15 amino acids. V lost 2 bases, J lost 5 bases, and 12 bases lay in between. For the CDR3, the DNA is TGTGCCAGCAGTTTACGAGGTAGACGAAATGAAAAACTGTTTTTT. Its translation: CASSLRGRRNEKLFF. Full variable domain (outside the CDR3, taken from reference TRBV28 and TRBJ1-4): DVKVTQSSRYLVKRTGEKVFLECVQDMDHENMFWYRQDPGLGLRLIYFSYDVKMKEKGDIPEGYSVSREKKERFSLILESASTNQTSMYLCASSLRGRRNEKLFFGSGTQLSVL.

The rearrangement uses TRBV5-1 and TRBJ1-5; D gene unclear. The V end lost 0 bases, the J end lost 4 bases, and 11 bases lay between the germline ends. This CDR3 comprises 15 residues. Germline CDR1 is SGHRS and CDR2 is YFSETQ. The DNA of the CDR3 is TGCGCCAGCAGCTTGGCGGGAAACGGGAATCAGCCCCAGCATTTT. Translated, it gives CASSLAGNGNQPQHF.

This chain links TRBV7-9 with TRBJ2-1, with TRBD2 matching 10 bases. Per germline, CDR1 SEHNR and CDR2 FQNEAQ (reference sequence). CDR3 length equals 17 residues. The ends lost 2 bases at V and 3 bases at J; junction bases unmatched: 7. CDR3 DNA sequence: TGTGCCAGCAGCTTACTACCCGGGACTAGCGTCTACAATGAGCAGTTCTTC. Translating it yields CASSLLPGTSVYNEQFF.

The CDR3 DNA is TGTGCCAGCAGCGTGGTCCCCACAGGGTTCTCTGGAAACACCATATATTTT. It encodes CASSVVPTGFSGNTIYF. V usage is TRBV9 and J usage is TRBJ1-3; D possibly corresponds to TRBD1 (6 bases). Germline CDR1 SGDLS, CDR2 YYNGEE. V gave up 2 bases and J gave up 0 bases, with 15 bases separating them. This CDR3 comprises 17 residues.

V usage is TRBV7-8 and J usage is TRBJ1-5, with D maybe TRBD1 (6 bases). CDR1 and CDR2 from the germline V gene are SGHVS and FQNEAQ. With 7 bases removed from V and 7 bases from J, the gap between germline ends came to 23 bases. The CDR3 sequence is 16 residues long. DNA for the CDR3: TGTGCCAGCAAAATAGGGGTTCAGGGGAATGGACAGCCCCAGCATTTT. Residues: CASKIGVQGNGQPQHF.

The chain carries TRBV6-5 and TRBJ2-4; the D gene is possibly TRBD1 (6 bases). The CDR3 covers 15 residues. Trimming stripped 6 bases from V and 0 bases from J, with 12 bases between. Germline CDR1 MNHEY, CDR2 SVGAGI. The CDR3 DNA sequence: TGTGCCAGCAGACGGGACAAACTAGCCAAAAACATTCAGTACTTC. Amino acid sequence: CASRRDKLAKNIQYF.

CDR3 DNA: TGTGCCAGCAGCTTTGAGGGGGCGCGGGAATCACCCCTCCACTTT. It encodes CASSFEGARESPLHF. The rearrangement joins TRBV7-3 to TRBJ1-6; 7 bases are shared with TRBD1. The V segment lost 3 bases and the J segment 10 bases; nucleotides outside the gene matches: 9. The CDR3 totals 15 residues. The germline gives CDR1 SGHTA, CDR2 FQGTGA.

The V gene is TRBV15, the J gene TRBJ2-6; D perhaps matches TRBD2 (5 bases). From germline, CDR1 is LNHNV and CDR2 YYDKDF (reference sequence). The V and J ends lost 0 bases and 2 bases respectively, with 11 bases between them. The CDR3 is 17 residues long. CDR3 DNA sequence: TGTGCCACCAGCAGAGATTGGCGCGGGCCTGGGGCCAACGTCCTGACTTTC. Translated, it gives CATSRDWRGPGANVLTF.